This T cell receptor beta chain comes out of a study of cytomegalovirus exposure and HLA in healthy donors. CDR1 is LGHNA and CDR2 is YNFKEQ in the germline V gene. The J segment lost 7 bases and the V segment lost 0 bases, leaving 11 bases of the junction unmatched. The CDR3 runs 19 residues. Study-wide results and caveats: The records held CMV serostatus as the only immune exposure information. Several V segments, TRBV6-2 and TRBV6-3 among them, could not be told apart and were dropped.

With respect to this clone: Its antigen is currently unknown.

The primer mix had 60 Vbeta and 13 Jbeta primers. Some clones are missing from TCRdb's copy, which holds only in-frame ones; the method was immunoSEQ multiplex PCR. The data contain some 110,000 clones, 70% to 75% of them singletons. What was sequenced was PBMCs. This sequence was found in a female donor in good health and CMV-seronegative. V and J are TRBV4-2 and TRBJ2-3, with 15 positions matching TRBD2. The CDR3 loop reads CASSQEAPGLAGGGNTQYF. The CDR3 coding sequence is TGTGCCAGCAGCCAAGAAGCTCCGGGACTAGCGGGAGGTGGGAATACGCAGTATTTT.